One and the same sample provided the 23 T cell receptor beta chains below, sequenced in a study of blood T cell repertoires in COVID-19 (dated by TCRdb to about 2020). The method was the immunoSEQ multiplex PCR assay. Held by TCRdb, this immuneACCESS table contains in-frame sequences only and omits some clones. Under half of the omission traces to an unresolved V gene where checked; the cause of the rest is unknown. The table for this sample lists approximately 120,000 clones; roughly four fifths of them were counted only once. About a sixth of the sample rests with the top ten. Material: peripheral blood. The receptors shown here come from a man aged 30 to 39 with COVID-19, enrolled during active disease.

The chain employs TRBV5-1 and TRBJ2-3; 10 bases map to TRBD1. The CDR3 contains 15 residues. Germline V gene lookup returns CDR1 SGHRS and CDR2 YFSETQ. The V and J ends lost 7 bases and 4 bases, in that order; junction bases with no gene match: 9. The CDR3 is CASCSTGGNADTQYF. The CDR3 coding sequence is TGCGCCAGCTGCTCGACAGGGGGCAACGCAGATACGCAGTATTTT.

The chain links TRBV6-2 or TRBV6-3 to TRBJ2-1; 13 bases line up with TRBD2. V gave up 5 bases and J gave up 3 bases; unmatched junction bases: 1. This CDR3 has 15 amino acids. Germline CDR1 and CDR2: MNHEY and SVGEGT. CDR3 sequence reads: CASSGLAGVYNEQFF. The DNA for the CDR3 is TGTGCCAGCAGTGGACTAGCGGGGGTCTACAATGAGCAGTTCTTC.

The V and J genes are TRBV3-1 (or the pseudogene TRBV3-2) and TRBJ1-4, with D uncertain. The germline gives CDR1 LGHDT, CDR2 YNNKEL (reference sequence). The CDR3 is 12 residues long. V was clipped by 4 bases and J by 8 bases, with 8 bases between them. This CDR3 is CASSPPGEKLFF. The CDR3 coding sequence is TGTGCCAGCAGCCCCCCGGGGGAAAAACTGTTTTTT.

The genes are TRBV29-1 and TRBJ2-2; possible D gene TRBD1, 6 bases. V was pared by 8 bases and J by 4 bases, with 14 bases between. The CDR3 has 13 residues. Germline V CDR1 and CDR2: SQVTM, ANQGSEA. The CDR3 protein is CSYQGWGTGELFF. As DNA, the CDR3 is TGCAGCTACCAGGGGTGGGGCACCGGGGAGCTGTTTTTT.

This clone was seen a few times. The V gene is TRBV7-2, the J gene TRBJ2-1; 12 bases align to TRBD2. CDR3 length: 16 amino acids. J lost 6 bases, V lost 4 bases, and 7 bases had no gene match. Germline CDR1 and CDR2: SGHTA and FQGNSA. The CDR3 sequence is CASSSLPSGGGNEQFF. CDR3 in DNA: TGTGCCAGCAGCTCCCTTCCTAGCGGGGGGGGCAATGAGCAGTTCTTC.

The gene calls are TRBV9 and TRBJ1-4; weak D call: TRBD1 (6 bases). The CDR3 contains 16 residues. V lost 0 bases and J 8 bases, leaving 17 bases between the germline ends. Germline V CDR1 and CDR2: SGDLS, YYNGEE. Here the CDR3 reads CASSVDAAGEEEKLFF. CDR3 DNA sequence: TGTGCCAGCAGCGTAGATGCCGCAGGGGAAGAGGAAAAACTGTTTTTT.

The sample holds one count of this clone. The V call is TRBV6-6, the J call TRBJ2-2; D unclear. Germline assignment: CDR1 MNHNY and CDR2 SVGAGI (reference sequence). This CDR3 spans 16 amino acids. Trimming removed 1 base from V and 5 bases from J, with 14 bases in between. In DNA form, the CDR3 reads TGTGCCAGCAGTTACTTTGAACCGGTTTTTACCGGGGAGCTGTTTTTT. Its translation: CASSYFEPVFTGELFF.

This clone turned up a few times. The rearrangement links TRBV6-5 to TRBJ2-1; 8 nucleotides agree with TRBD2. Trimming cost V 6 bases and J 13 bases; bases outside gene matches: 14. This CDR3 is built from 14 residues. The V gene's germline CDR1 is MNHEY and CDR2 SVGAGI. The chain's CDR3 is CASSPGLEIPGQFF. CDR3 sequence (DNA): TGTGCCAGCAGCCCGGGACTAGAGATTCCGGGCCAGTTCTTC.

V and J are TRBV27 and TRBJ2-3; 7 nucleotides align to TRBD1. V trimming: 3 bases; J trimming: 2 bases; junction bases outside the gene matches: 5. CDR1 is MNHEY and CDR2 is SMNVEV in the germline V gene (reference sequence). This CDR3 region has 15 residues. The CDR3 DNA follows: TGTGCCAGCAGTTTCTCGGGACAGACCACAGATACGCAGTATTTT. This gives the protein CASSFSGQTTDTQYF.

J is TRBJ2-1 and V is TRBV27; a weak D match, TRBD2 (5 bases). The V and J ends lost 7 bases and 3 bases respectively, with 13 bases between them. The CDR3 extends over 14 amino acids. Germline CDR1 reads MNHEY; CDR2 reads SMNVEV (reference sequence). CDR3 region: CASTPVGIYNEQFF. In nucleotides, the CDR3 is TGTGCCAGCACCCCCGTCGGGATCTACAATGAGCAGTTCTTC.

The rearrangement uses TRBV7-3 and TRBJ2-1, with 12 bases lining up with TRBD1. Germline CDR1 and CDR2: SGHTA and FQGTGA. The CDR3 is made up of 15 amino acids. With 4 bases clipped from V and 7 bases from J, the junction kept 5 bases outside the gene matches. CDR3 DNA sequence: TGTGCCAGCAGCTCCTGGGACAGGGGGCTGAATGAGCAGTTCTTC. Amino acids: CASSSWDRGLNEQFF.

CDR3 sequence (DNA): TGTGCCAGCAGCGTGCACACAGGGCAGGGCTACACCTTC. Its protein product is CASSVHTGQGYTF. The V and J genes are TRBV9 and TRBJ1-2; D perhaps matches TRBD1 (6 bases). Germline V gene data show CDR1 as SGDLS and CDR2 as YYNGEE. Trimming took 2 bases from V and 8 from J, leaving 13 bases between them. This CDR3 has 13 residues.

This clone was seen only once. The chain combines TRBV6-6 with TRBJ1-1; D is uncertain. With 2 bases removed from V and 7 bases from J, the gap between germline ends came to 11 bases. Germline lookup yields CDR1 MNHNY and CDR2 SVGAGI (reference sequence). This CDR3 region has 13 residues. In DNA, the CDR3 is TGTGCCAGCAGTTACGATGCCCGAGTTGAAGCTTTCTTT. Its translation is CASSYDARVEAFF.

The chain uses TRBV29-1 and TRBJ2-5, with TRBD1 matching 7 bases. V shed 8 bases, J shed 2 bases, and the junction held 8 bases outside the gene matches. The CDR3 is made up of 13 amino acids. The germline CDR1 and CDR2 sequences are SQVTM and ANQGSEA. CDR3 amino acids: CSLTHRGQETQYF. CDR3 nucleotide sequence: TGCAGCTTAACTCACAGGGGACAAGAGACCCAGTACTTC.

The chain is built from TRBV28 and TRBJ1-2, with D possibly being TRBD1 (6 bases). V lost 8 bases and J 7 bases, leaving 11 bases between the germline ends. Germline V gives CDR1 MDHEN, CDR2 SYDVKM. This CDR3 contains 11 residues. In nucleotides, the CDR3 is TGTGCCAGCGGGGGGGGCCCTGGCTACACCTTC. Translating it yields CASGGGPGYTF.

This chain uses TRBV7-8 with TRBJ2-5; TRBD1 is a possible D gene (6 bases). Trimming removed 2 bases from V and 5 bases from J, with 12 bases in between. The CDR3 sequence is 14 residues long. CDR1 and CDR2 from the germline V gene are SGHVS and FQNEAQ. The CDR3 sequence: CASSLRRGWETQYF. The CDR3 coding sequence is TGTGCCAGCAGCTTACGCAGGGGATGGGAGACCCAGTACTTC.

This clone occurred a few times. The CDR3 region has the DNA TGTGCCTGGAGTGTACGACAGGGTAGCGGGAGATTTAGCTACAATGAGCAGTTCTTC. Amino acid sequence: CAWSVRQGSGRFSYNEQFF. This chain joins TRBV30 and TRBJ2-1, with TRBD2 matching 9 bases. The germline V gene has CDR1 GTSNPN and CDR2 SVGIG (reference sequence). The CDR3 covers 19 residues. Losses at the gene ends were 0 bases for V and 3 bases for J; bases not matched to a gene: 15.

The CDR3 here is CASSSPSGGASTQYF. The CDR3 DNA reads TGTGCCAGCAGTTCACCTAGCGGGGGGGCCAGTACGCAGTATTTT. The rearrangement uses TRBV6-2 or TRBV6-3 and TRBJ2-3, with 12 bases fitting TRBD2. Looked up from germline, CDR1 is MNHEY and CDR2 is SVGEGT. V lost 4 bases to trimming and J lost 8 bases; unmatched junction nucleotides: 7. This CDR3 contains 15 residues.

The rearrangement joins TRBV19 to TRBJ2-1, with 9 bases that match TRBD2. Germline CDR1 is LNHDA and CDR2 is SQIVND (reference sequence). This CDR3 comprises 15 residues. Trimming removed 4 bases from V and 2 bases from J; junction bases left unmatched: 3. The DNA for the CDR3 is TGTGCCAGTAGTACCGTAGCGGGGGCCTACAATGAGCAGTTCTTC. Translating gives CASSTVAGAYNEQFF.

CDR3 nucleotides: TGCAGCGTCGCGATCGAGGGAGTAGGTGCATGGAACACTGAAGCTTTCTTT. Translating gives CSVAIEGVGAWNTEAFF. This chain links TRBV29-1 with TRBJ1-1, with D hard to call. CDR3 length equals 17 residues. Germline V gene sequence: CDR1 SQVTM, CDR2 ANQGSEA. Trimming pared 6 bases from V and 1 base from J, leaving 24 bases between.

This chain connects TRBV7-8 to TRBJ2-5; 11 nucleotides agree with TRBD2. The CDR3 totals 16 residues. CDR1 is SGHVS and CDR2 is FQNEAQ in the germline V gene. Trimming cost V 5 bases and J 2 bases; bases outside gene matches: 7. The CDR3 DNA sequence: TGTGCCAGCAGCCCTCGGACTAGCGGGCTTCAAGAGACCCAGTACTTC. Its protein product is CASSPRTSGLQETQYF.

V gene TRBV5-1 combines with J gene TRBJ1-3, with 7 bases lining up with TRBD1. Per germline, CDR1 SGHRS and CDR2 YFSETQ. J gave up 3 bases and V 0 bases, and 3 bases lay outside the gene matches. The CDR3 has 15 amino acids. CDR3 sequence reads: CASSLGTGFGNTIYF. CDR3 nucleotide sequence: TGCGCCAGCAGCTTGGGGACAGGTTTTGGAAACACCATATATTTT.

The rearrangement links TRBV7-6 to TRBJ1-2; D ambiguous. CDR1 and CDR2 (germline): SGHVS, FNYEAQ. V was shortened by 1 base and J by 5 bases, with 5 bases between the two germline ends. The CDR3 extends over 12 amino acids. The CDR3: CASSLDGYGYTF. CDR3 nucleotide sequence: TGTGCCAGCAGCTTAGACGGTTATGGCTACACCTTC.